This note documents a single T cell receptor beta chain sequence. The sample originates from a study of control samples from healthy donors and cancer patients. This CDR3 has 14 amino acids. V lost 3 bases and J 7 bases, leaving 11 bases between the germline ends. The germline CDR1 and CDR2 sequences are SGHKS and YYEKEE (reference sequence). Assay used: immunoSEQ multiplex PCR; TCRdb lists only in-frame clones, some missing. The data show around 120,000 clones, around 89% seen once. The genes are TRBV5-5 and TRBJ1-6, with a possible D match to TRBD1 (5 bases). The receptor's source is a woman between 65 and 79 years old in good health. Sequenced sample: blood. The DNA for the CDR3 is TGTGCCAGCAGCTCCGGGACTCCAAATTCACCCCTCCACTTT. Encoded protein: CASSSGTPNSPLHF.